A single sample gave rise to the 9 T cell receptor beta chains below, sequenced in a study of T-cell reconstitution after alpha-beta-depleted transplantation in children. The authors prepared the TCRbeta library with unique molecular identifiers. TCRdb ran MiXCR on the PCR reads and lists one entry per CDR3 protein. The repertoire holds a few hundred thousand distinct CDR3 sequences, with 7.5% to 10% as singletons. Sequencing was performed on PBMCs from the stem cell graft donor, taken from the stem cell graft. These receptors originate from a human donor who donated a stem cell graft to a child with SCID.

This clonotype was counted at least ten times. This rearrangement joins TRBV9 to TRBJ1-1, with D unresolved. The CDR3 is 13 residues long. V gave up 4 bases and J gave up 5 bases, with 12 bases separating them. Germline V gene sequence: CDR1 SGDLS, CDR2 YYNGEE. This chain's CDR3 is CASSLGPLTEAFF. Written as DNA, the CDR3 is TGTGCCAGCAGCCTCGGACCCTTAACTGAAGCTTTCTTT.

This clonotype has only a few counts. The rearrangement links TRBV20-1 to TRBJ1-1; D is possibly TRBD1 (5 bases). This CDR3 is built from 14 residues. Trimming left V 2 bases short and J 0 bases short, with 10 bases between. In germline, CDR1 is DFQATT, CDR2 SNEGSKA (reference sequence). The CDR3 protein is CSARTGTLNTEAFF. CDR3 DNA: TGCAGTGCTAGAACCGGGACGTTGAACACTGAAGCTTTCTTT.

This clonotype came up many times. The J gene is TRBJ1-2, the V gene TRBV7-2, with 10 bases identical to TRBD1. The CDR3 length is 16 residues. The germline V gene encodes CDR1 SGHTA and CDR2 FQGNSA. Trimming removed 5 bases from V and 4 bases from J; junction bases left unmatched: 10. The CDR3 nucleotides are TGTGCCAGCAGCCCATCCCCCGGGACAGGGGCCTATGGCTACACCTTC. Amino acid sequence: CASSPSPGTGAYGYTF. Looking up the rest from reference TRBV7-2 and TRBJ1-2 gives the full variable domain: GAGVSQSPSNKVTEKGKDVELRCDPISGHTALYWYRQSLGQGLEFLIYFQGNSAPDKSGLPSDRFSAERTGGSVSTLTIQRTQQEDSAVYLCASSPSPGTGAYGYTFGSGTRLTVV.

The sample holds many counts of this clonotype. This chain uses TRBV18 with TRBJ2-2, with D unresolved. CDR1 KGHSH and CDR2 LQKENI come from the germline V gene. Deletions cut 2 bases from V and 8 bases from J, with 6 bases between. The CDR3 loop spans 12 amino acids. Here the CDR3 reads CASSPAAGELFF. The CDR3 region has the DNA TGTGCCAGCTCACCAGCGGCTGGGGAGCTGTTTTTT.

This clonotype was detected many times. This sequence joins TRBV5-1 and TRBJ1-1; D gene uncertain. Germline values: CDR1 SGHRS, CDR2 YFSETQ. CDR3 length equals 13 residues. The V gene lost 6 bases and the J gene lost 1 base, with 10 bases spanning the gap. The CDR3 protein is CASTGRPNTEAFF. The CDR3 DNA follows: TGCGCCAGCACTGGACGGCCGAACACTGAAGCTTTCTTT.

This clonotype has at least ten counts. This rearrangement joins TRBV7-6 to TRBJ1-2; D perhaps matches TRBD1 (5 bases). The CDR3 extends over 13 amino acids. Germline V gives CDR1 SGHVS, CDR2 FNYEAQ. The V gene lost 2 bases and the J gene lost 4 bases, with 8 bases spanning the gap. CDR3: CASSLSRAYGYTF. The CDR3 region has the DNA TGTGCCAGCAGCTTATCCAGGGCCTATGGCTACACCTTC.

This clonotype was recorded at least ten times. The gene calls are TRBV20-1 and TRBJ1-5, with TRBD1 matching 8 bases. In germline, CDR1 is DFQATT, CDR2 SNEGSKA (reference sequence). V was pared by 6 bases and J by 4 bases, with 8 bases of the junction left unmatched. This CDR3 region has 14 residues. The CDR3 DNA sequence: TGCAGTGCCGGACCGCAGGGGGCGAATCAGCCCCAGCATTTT. Protein: CSAGPQGANQPQHF.

This clonotype occurred a few times. The chain couples TRBV29-1 to TRBJ2-7; TRBD1 matches 7 bases. There are 13 residues in the CDR3. Trimming removed 7 bases from V and 4 bases from J; junction bases left unmatched: 10. The germline gives CDR1 SQVTM, CDR2 ANQGSEA. CDR3 sequence (DNA): TGCAGCGCCAAGACAGGGTCTAGGTACGAGCAGTACTTC. Its translation: CSAKTGSRYEQYF.

V is TRBV7-2 and J is TRBJ2-1; no reliable D call. Trimming took 1 base from V and 3 from J, leaving 10 bases between them. Looked up from germline, CDR1 is SGHTA and CDR2 is FQGNSA. This CDR3 contains 15 residues. The CDR3 loop reads CASSLDHGSYNEQFF. The CDR3 nucleotides are TGTGCCAGCAGCTTAGATCACGGCAGCTACAATGAGCAGTTCTTC. Full variable domain (missing parts from reference TRBV7-2 and TRBJ2-1): GAGVSQSPSNKVTEKGKDVELRCDPISGHTALYWYRQSLGQGLEFLIYFQGNSAPDKSGLPSDRFSAERTGGSVSTLTIQRTQQEDSAVYLCASSLDHGSYNEQFFGPGTRLTVL.